This T cell receptor beta chain was sequenced in a study of blood T cell repertoires in COVID-19. Study background: Samples representing acute and convalescent COVID-19 were sourced from the United States, Italy and Spain. From T cells, B-cell-depleted T cells, or PBMCs came the material, which was cDNA or gDNA.

This clone was counted once. Clones were sequenced by immunoSEQ multiplex PCR, and TCRdb holds only the in-frame ones, with some missing. Of more than 45,000 clones listed, about four fifths are singletons. Seattle researchers signed up patients amid active infection and tracked them longitudinally. This sequence was found in a man at least 80 years old with COVID-19, enrolled during active disease. Sequenced: peripheral blood.

The CDR3 bases are TGTGCCAGCAGCCGGGGCAGTCTTGAAGCTTTCTTT. This gives the protein CASSRGSLEAFF. The rearrangement links TRBV3-1 (or the pseudogene TRBV3-2) to TRBJ1-1; D may be TRBD1 (5 bases). The CDR3 has 12 amino acids. V was shortened by 4 bases and J by 7 bases, with 10 bases between the two germline ends. From germline, CDR1 is LGHDT and CDR2 YNNKEL (reference sequence).